This is a list of T cell receptor beta chains from one sample in a study of T-cell memory formation after mild COVID-19. Via MiXCR, TCRdb re-called the 5' RACE reads, giving one row per CDR3 protein. The sample carries approximately 430,000 distinct CDR3 sequences, 23% recorded once. The sample taken for sequencing was PBMCs or a T cell subset sorted from them (not recorded which). The receptor set was obtained from an adult woman who had mild COVID-19 (a few samples of this study predate the infection). Cell type and time point are not known. CDR3s include the opening cysteine and the closing phenylalanine or tryptophan. D genes are given only for firm matches. Where a row states a size, it is once, few, many or the class of an expanded clone; other rows omit it.

D,size,J,V,DNA,CDR3
TRBD1,NA,TRBJ2-7,TRBV12-3/TRBV12-4,TGTGCCACCAGGAGGACAGGCAGCTACGAGCAGTACTTC,CATRRTGSYEQYF
TRBD1,NA,TRBJ2-3,TRBV5-1,TGCGCCAGCAGTATCAGACAGGGGGCTGGCACAGATACGCAGTATTTT,CASSIRQGAGTDTQYF
NA,NA,TRBJ2-3,TRBV7-8,TGTGCCAGCAGCTTATGGATAGAGGAGGCGGGAGATACGCAGTATTTT,CASSLWIEEAGDTQYF
NA,NA,TRBJ1-1,TRBV20-1,TGCAGTGCTCGAAAAACAGTGGGCACTGAAGCTTTCTTT,CSARKTVGTEAFF
TRBD1,NA,TRBJ2-4,TRBV4-1,TGCGCCAGCAGCCCAGGGGGCGCCCTAGCCAAAAACATTCAGTACTTC,CASSPGGALAKNIQYF
NA,NA,TRBJ2-7,TRBV12-3/TRBV12-4,TGTGCCAGCAGTTTACACGGGCCCTACGAGCAGTACTTC,CASSLHGPYEQYF
TRBD1,many,TRBJ2-7,TRBV29-1,TGCAGCGGAGGGACAGGGAAGGGGATCCAGTACTTC,CSGGTGKGIQYF
NA,NA,TRBJ2-1,TRBV5-1,TGCGCCAGCAGCTTGGTCCTGCATGAGCAGTTCTTC,CASSLVLHEQFF
NA,NA,TRBJ1-1,TRBV7-3,TGTGCCAGCAGCTTTACAGGGTCTGAATACACTGAAGCTTTCTTT,CASSFTGSEYTEAFF
NA,NA,TRBJ2-3,TRBV20-1,TGCAGTGCTAGGGGTAGAGCAGATACGCAGTATTTT,CSARGRADTQYF
TRBD1,NA,TRBJ1-2,TRBV27,TGTGCCAGCAGTCAACAGACAGGGAGGATGAGGGGCTACACCTTC,CASSQQTGRMRGYTF
NA,NA,TRBJ2-3,TRBV6-4,TGTGCCAGCAGCGCCGGACTGGCTAGCACAGATACGCAGTATTTT,CASSAGLASTDTQYF
NA,NA,TRBJ2-3,TRBV9,TGTGCCAGCAGCGTAGAGGGGGGTACTAGCACAGATACGCAGTATTTT,CASSVEGGTSTDTQYF
NA,few,TRBJ1-2,TRBV7-9,TGTGCCAGCAGCTTAGGCTCCTCCACAGGCTATGGCTACACCTTC,CASSLGSSTGYGYTF
TRBD2,NA,TRBJ2-3,TRBV5-6,TGTGCCAGCAGCCTCCGGAGCGGGGGAACAGATACGCAGTATTTT,CASSLRSGGTDTQYF
TRBD2,few,TRBJ2-3,TRBV6-5,TGTGCCAGCAGTTTAAGCGGGGGGAGGGCAGCGGATACGCAGTATTTT,CASSLSGGRAADTQYF
TRBD1,many,TRBJ1-6,TRBV7-9,TGTGCCAGCAGCTCCCTTTGGACAGGGTCGGAGTCACCCCTCCACTTT,CASSSLWTGSESPLHF
NA,NA,TRBJ2-5,TRBV6-2/TRBV6-3,TGTGCCAGCAGTTACTCGATCGCAGGCGAGACCCAGTACTTC,CASSYSIAGETQYF
NA,NA,TRBJ2-7,TRBV27,TGTGCCAGCAGTTTCATTAGCGATCCCTACGAGCAGTACTTC,CASSFISDPYEQYF
TRBD2,NA,TRBJ2-7,TRBV12-3/TRBV12-4,TGTGCCAGCAGACCCACCTTACTAGCGGGAGCCTACGAGCAGTACTTC,CASRPTLLAGAYEQYF
NA,NA,TRBJ2-1,TRBV3-1,TGTGCCAGCACCCCTCACCGGGATTACAATGAGCAGTTCTTC,CASTPHRDYNEQFF
NA,NA,TRBJ1-6,TRBV12-3/TRBV12-4,TGTGCCAGCAGTTTACTGGGTACAGGGTCAGGAAATTCACCCCTCCACTTT,CASSLLGTGSGNSPLHF
NA,few,TRBJ2-5,TRBV5-1,TGCGCCAGCAGCTTTTTAGGGGCCCCACAAGAGACCCAGTACTTC,CASSFLGAPQETQYF
TRBD2,many,TRBJ2-7,TRBV15,TGTGCCACCAGCAGGTCTCGTGAACTAGCGGGCTCCTACGAGCAGTACTTC,CATSRSRELAGSYEQYF
TRBD1,few,TRBJ2-7,TRBV7-9,TGTGCCAGCAGCGACGACAGGGGCTACGAGCAGTACTTC,CASSDDRGYEQYF
NA,NA,TRBJ2-5,TRBV5-1,TGCGCCAGCAGCTTGGAAGGAACGGAGACCCAGTACTTC,CASSLEGTETQYF
NA,NA,TRBJ2-5,TRBV30,TGTGCCTGGAGTCCAGAAGGGGCAGAGACCCAGTACTTC,CAWSPEGAETQYF
TRBD1,NA,TRBJ1-1,TRBV7-9,TGTGCCAGCAGCTTAGTACAGGGGCAGGCTGAAGCTTTCTTT,CASSLVQGQAEAFF
NA,NA,TRBJ2-1,TRBV29-1,TGCAGCGTTGATCCGGGTCTTGGGCGCAATGAGCAGTTCTTC,CSVDPGLGRNEQFF
NA,NA,TRBJ1-1,TRBV20-1,TGCAGTGCTAGAAGATCAGGGAACACTGAAGCTTTCTTT,CSARRSGNTEAFF
NA,many,TRBJ2-5,TRBV7-6,TGTGCCAGCAGCTTATCGTCAGAGACCCAGTACTTC,CASSLSSETQYF
NA,NA,TRBJ2-1,TRBV15,TGTGCCACCAGCAGAGATATTCCGACAGGCTACAATGAGCAGTTCTTC,CATSRDIPTGYNEQFF
NA,few,TRBJ2-4,TRBV29-1,TGCAGCGTCCGGGGTGGCGCTGTGGGCCTTGGCATTCAGTACTTC,CSVRGGAVGLGIQYF
TRBD1,few,TRBJ2-3,TRBV10-3,TGTGCCATCAACCCCGGGACAGCGATCGGGGATACGCAGTATTTT,CAINPGTAIGDTQYF
TRBD2,few,TRBJ2-3,TRBV25-1,TGTGCCAGCGGGGGACTAGCGGGGGGCGACACAGATACGCAGTATTTT,CASGGLAGGDTDTQYF
NA,NA,TRBJ1-5,TRBV7-9,TGTGCCAGCAGCTTAGTGACGGGGAAGGTGAACAATCAGCCCCAGCATTTT,CASSLVTGKVNNQPQHF
NA,few,TRBJ2-1,TRBV15,TGTGCCACCAAGACTAGTCTTAACCACAATGAGCAGTTCTTC,CATKTSLNHNEQFF
TRBD1,NA,TRBJ1-4,TRBV9,TGTGCCAGCAGCGGGACAGGACTGGGTGAAAAACTGTTTTTT,CASSGTGLGEKLFF
TRBD1,few,TRBJ1-5,TRBV30,TGTGCCTGGGATCCGGGACAGGGGGCGTATCAGCCCCAGCATTTT,CAWDPGQGAYQPQHF
TRBD2,few,TRBJ2-3,TRBV12-3/TRBV12-4,TGTGCCAGCAGCACAATAGCGGGGTTAAGCACAGATACGCAGTATTTT,CASSTIAGLSTDTQYF